This paragraph reports one TCR beta chain. Its antigen is unknown. This sample was taken from a study of cytomegalovirus exposure and HLA in healthy donors. The overall study: The early release's HLA-typed donors yielded roughly 85 million unique TCRs. Overall study findings and caveats: Most of the CMV-associated TCR beta chains (in a later analysis) appeared to be HLA-restricted. Investigators reported approximately 150 TCR beta chains as tied to cytomegalovirus. Highest at DRB1 and lowest at HLA-C, TCR association rates differed among HLA loci in a later analysis.

13 Jbeta primers and 60 Vbeta primers were used for the PCR. The data were produced by immunoSEQ multiplex PCR, yet TCRdb's version contains in-frame clones alone and is incomplete. The table has 170,000 or so clones, 75% to 90% seen once. CDR1 is MGHRA and CDR2 is YSYEKL in the germline V gene. This CDR3 spans 17 amino acids. J gave up 5 bases and V 1 base, and 8 bases lay outside the gene matches. The TCR sequence derives from a boy aged 5-17 years in good health and CMV-seronegative. Sequencing input: PBMCs. This rearrangement joins TRBV4-1 to TRBJ2-3; TRBD2 agrees at 11 bases. The CDR3 is CASSQAPRGTSGDTQYF. CDR3 DNA: TGCGCCAGCAGCCAAGCCCCCAGGGGGACTAGCGGAGATACGCAGTATTTT.